One and the same sample provided the 10 T cell receptor beta chains below, sequenced in a study of cytomegalovirus exposure and HLA in healthy donors. In the PCR, 60 Vbeta and 13 Jbeta primers were used. TCRdb's copy holds only in-frame clones and misses some; the assay was immunoSEQ multiplex PCR. Of 95,000 to 100,000 clones listed, about 70% are singletons. The sequenced material came from PBMCs. The receptors were sampled from a woman aged 40 to 50 in good health and CMV-seronegative.

The genes are TRBV7-9 and TRBJ2-7, with 8 nucleotides matching TRBD1. CDR1 and CDR2 from the germline V gene are SEHNR and FQNEAQ (reference sequence). CDR3 length equals 15 residues. The V and J ends lost 5 bases and 4 bases, in that order; junction bases with no gene match: 10. The CDR3 loop reads CASSPIRDRNYEQYF. CDR3 nucleotide sequence: TGTGCCAGCAGCCCCATCCGGGACAGGAATTACGAGCAGTACTTC. The variable domain in full, with the rest retrieved from reference TRBV7-9 and TRBJ2-7, is DTGVSQNPRHKITKRGQNVTFRCDPISEHNRLYWYRQTLGQGPEFLTYFQNEAQLEKSRLLSDRFSAERPKGSFSTLEIQRTEQGDSAMYLCASSPIRDRNYEQYFGPGTRLTVT.

This chain connects TRBV4-2 to TRBJ2-6; weak D call: TRBD1 (6 bases). Trimming took off 0 bases at V and 3 bases at J, with 6 bases between the two ends. Germline assignment: CDR1 LGHNA and CDR2 YNFKEQ. CDR3 size: 15 residues. In nucleotides, the CDR3 is TGTGCCAGCAGCCAAGACAGGGGTGGGGCCAACGTCCTGACTTTC. Translated, it gives CASSQDRGGANVLTF.

Worth noting for this clone: At one of its ends the junction is not consistent with the germline gene, which may arise from a read error. The chain has TRBV7-9 and TRBJ2-5, with D tentatively TRBD2 (6 bases). Germline V lookup: CDR1 SEHNR, CDR2 FQNEAQ (reference sequence). The CDR3 is made up of 14 amino acids. CDR3 sequence: CSSSWTTNPETQYF. The CDR3 coding sequence is TGTTCCAGCAGCTGGACTACCAATCCGGAGACCCAGTACTTC.

The rearrangement links TRBV9 to TRBJ2-3; 9 positions agree with TRBD2. With V trimmed by 0 bases and J by 6 bases, 8 bases remained unmatched. The CDR3 is made up of 16 amino acids. Per the germline V gene, CDR1 is SGDLS and CDR2 is YYNGEE. CDR3 region: CASSVAAGGGSDTQYF. The CDR3 nucleotides are TGTGCCAGCAGCGTAGCAGCGGGAGGAGGGTCTGATACGCAGTATTTT.

This rearrangement joins TRBV13 to TRBJ2-5, with a tentative D call TRBD2 (6 bases). The V gene lost 4 bases and the J gene lost 8 bases, with 17 bases spanning the gap. Germline values: CDR1 PRHDT, CDR2 FYEKMQ (reference sequence). There are 14 residues in the CDR3. The DNA for the CDR3 is TGTGCCAGCAGCTCTCCCGGGACTGAGCCCACCCAGTACTTC. Translation: CASSSPGTEPTQYF. Full variable domain (outside the CDR3, taken from reference TRBV13 and TRBJ2-5): AAGVIQSPRHLIKEKRETATLKCYPIPRHDTVYWYQQGPGQDPQFLISFYEKMQSDKGSIPDRFSAQQFSDYHSELNMSSLELGDSALYFCASSSPGTEPTQYFGPGTRLLVL.

This sequence joins TRBV9 and TRBJ1-1, with D uncertain. This CDR3 is 16 amino acids long. The V end was cut by 2 bases, the J end by 3 bases, with 17 bases between. In germline, CDR1 is SGDLS, CDR2 YYNGEE. The CDR3 spells CASSVQPDLLYTEAFF. The DNA of the CDR3 is TGTGCCAGCAGCGTCCAACCCGACTTGTTGTACACTGAAGCTTTCTTT.

The chain uses TRBV7-2 and TRBJ1-2, with 7 bases fitting TRBD1. The CDR3 is 14 amino acids. Per germline, CDR1 SGHTA and CDR2 FQGNSA. The junction had 7 bases not matched to a gene; V was cut back by 5 bases and J by 4 bases. CDR3 amino acids: CASSDKGQSYGYTF. In DNA form, the CDR3 reads TGTGCCAGCAGCGACAAGGGACAGAGCTATGGCTACACCTTC.

This clone is a singleton in its sample. This sequence joins TRBV19 and TRBJ1-5, with unresolved D. The ends were cut back, 3 bases at V and 6 bases at J, with 9 bases in the middle. The CDR3 has 13 residues. Germline values: CDR1 LNHDA, CDR2 SQIVND (reference sequence). CDR3 DNA sequence: TGTGCCAGTAGTATGAGGGAGACTCAGCCCCAGCATTTT. This sequence encodes CASSMRETQPQHF.

The chain carries TRBV19 and TRBJ2-7; 12 bases are shared with TRBD1. The V and J ends lost 4 bases and 2 bases, in that order; junction bases with no gene match: 15. The V gene's germline CDR1 is LNHDA and CDR2 SQIVND (reference sequence). The CDR3 is 19 residues long. The CDR3 loop reads CASSRDRGRETGAPYEQYF. Here the CDR3 DNA reads TGTGCCAGTAGTAGGGACAGGGGGCGCGAAACGGGGGCCCCCTACGAGCAGTACTTC.

To note about this clone: Other DNA sequences in the same sample also yield this CDR3. V gene TRBV7-2 combines with J gene TRBJ2-1; D might be TRBD1 (6 bases). Deletions cut 5 bases from V and 7 bases from J, with 9 bases between. CDR3 size: 12 residues. Germline CDR1 SGHTA, CDR2 FQGNSA. The CDR3 DNA reads as TGTGCCAGCAGCCCACAGGGTAATGAGCAGTTCTTC. Translated, it gives CASSPQGNEQFF.